The clone carrying this T cell receptor beta chain was seen only once. TCRdb's table, derived via immunoSEQ multiplex PCR, lists solely in-frame clones and lacks some. The table lists some 15,000 clones, around 94% of them singletons, with 0.55% to 0.85% in the top ten. Germline loops: CDR1 SGHRS, CDR2 YFSETQ. Trimming took 4 bases from V and 0 from J; bases not matched to a gene: 21. The CDR3 is made up of 21 amino acids. The data are from a study of graft-versus-host responses after intestinal transplantation. The chain couples TRBV5-1 to TRBJ2-1; 8 bases match TRBD2. The receptor's source is a human patient who received an intestinal transplant, so some T cells may come from the graft donor. Material: PBMCs, obtained 9 days after transplant. The CDR3 region is CASSLVTSANYWGSSYNEQFF. CDR3 bases: TGCGCCAGCAGCCTAGTGACTAGCGCGAACTACTGGGGCAGCTCCTACAATGAGCAGTTCTTC.